The sequence of this TCR beta chain was determined in a study of vaccination and CD4 T cells after COVID-19. Study context: Sampling after COVID took place at a median of about 98 days (range 35 to 161) following diagnosis.

Cultured CD4+ T-cell DNA underwent Oncomine TCR Beta short-read sequencing. TCRdb re-called the PCR reads with MiXCR, one entry per CDR3 protein. The table includes some 15,000 distinct CDR3 sequences, roughly 29% detected once. Noted treatment: roughly ten-day PBMC culture with coronavirus spike peptide pools or control peptides (ViraFEST assay). For this clonotype: The antigen is not known.

Findings and limits, study-wide: Median 86.3% of reactive clones detected in convalescent patients emerged only post-vaccination.

Germline V gene sequence: CDR1 MGHDK, CDR2 SYGVNS. Trimming shortened V by 3 bases and J by 3 bases, and 20 bases separated the two germline ends. The CDR3 sequence is 17 residues long. The sequence was obtained from a human donor with COVID-19. Sequenced sample: cultured CD4+ T cells from blood. The chain is built from TRBV25-1 and TRBJ1-1, with TRBD1 as a possible D gene (5 bases). Written as DNA, the CDR3 is TGTGCCAGCAGTGAGGGAAAATCAGGGTCGGTGGACACTGAAGCTTTCTTT. It yields the protein CASSEGKSGSVDTEAFF.